A selection of T cell receptor beta chains follows, all from one sample in a study of CD8+ T cells in alopecia areata. TCRdb's copy holds only in-frame clones and misses some; the assay was immunoSEQ multiplex PCR. This table holds some 200,000 clones, approximately 56% found once. The input for sequencing was CD4+ T cells sorted from blood, taken at week 4, from a patient treated with tofacitinib. These receptor sequences come from a human donor with alopecia areata. The CDR3 runs from the conserved cysteine through the conserved F or W. Each record gives: V gene, clone size, D gene, J gene, CDR3 protein, CDR3 DNA. The D gene is left open where the match is weak. A clone size is listed for some rows: how often the clone was seen (once, few, many), or a class if it is expanded.

v_call: TRBV30
clone_size: -
d_call: -
j_call: TRBJ1-5
cdr3_aa: CAWSLRGGQPQHF
cdr3_nt: TGTGCCTGGAGTCTCCGTGGCGGGCAGCCCCAGCATTTT

v_call: TRBV5-5
clone_size: few
d_call: TRBD1
j_call: TRBJ1-5
cdr3_aa: CASWGTGNQPQHF
cdr3_nt: TGTGCCAGCTGGGGGACAGGGAATCAGCCCCAGCATTTT

v_call: TRBV9
clone_size: -
d_call: -
j_call: TRBJ1-2
cdr3_aa: CASSVNYGYTF
cdr3_nt: TGTGCCAGCAGCGTGAACTATGGCTACACCTTC

v_call: TRBV29-1
clone_size: few
d_call: -
j_call: TRBJ1-1
cdr3_aa: CSVEIRLITEAFF
cdr3_nt: TGCAGCGTTGAAATCAGGTTGATCACTGAAGCTTTCTTT

v_call: TRBV5-6
clone_size: -
d_call: -
j_call: TRBJ1-2
cdr3_aa: CASSLRAVNYGYTF
cdr3_nt: TGTGCCAGCAGCTTGCGGGCCGTTAACTATGGCTACACCTTC

v_call: TRBV5-1
clone_size: -
d_call: TRBD1
j_call: TRBJ1-1
cdr3_aa: CASIETGAGNTEAFF
cdr3_nt: TGCGCCAGCATTGAGACAGGGGCAGGGAACACTGAAGCTTTCTTT

v_call: TRBV29-1
clone_size: few
d_call: TRBD1
j_call: TRBJ1-3
cdr3_aa: CSVEADRVGNTIYF
cdr3_nt: TGCAGCGTTGAAGCTGACAGGGTCGGAAACACCATATATTTT

v_call: TRBV5-1
clone_size: -
d_call: TRBD1
j_call: TRBJ1-1
cdr3_aa: CASSGGGRTEAFF
cdr3_nt: TGCGCCAGCAGCGGAGGGGGCCGCACTGAAGCTTTCTTT

v_call: TRBV30
clone_size: -
d_call: -
j_call: TRBJ1-2
cdr3_aa: CARSSGSANYGYTF
cdr3_nt: TGTGCCAGAAGTTCAGGGTCAGCGAACTATGGCTACACCTTC

v_call: TRBV25-1
clone_size: few
d_call: -
j_call: TRBJ2-4
cdr3_aa: CASSEEGAKNIQYF
cdr3_nt: TGTGCCAGCAGTGAGGAGGGGGCCAAAAACATTCAGTACTTC

v_call: TRBV2
clone_size: -
d_call: -
j_call: TRBJ1-2
cdr3_aa: CASSLGRRDYGYTF
cdr3_nt: TGTGCCAGCAGTCTTGGGCGGAGGGACTATGGCTACACCTTC

v_call: TRBV6-5
clone_size: -
d_call: TRBD2
j_call: TRBJ2-2
cdr3_aa: CASRRTSENGELFF
cdr3_nt: TGTGCCAGCAGAAGGACTAGCGAGAACGGGGAGCTGTTTTTT

v_call: TRBV29-1
clone_size: -
d_call: -
j_call: TRBJ2-5
cdr3_aa: CSVEAPRGGQYF
cdr3_nt: TGCAGCGTTGAAGCCCCCAGGGGCGGCCAGTACTTC

v_call: TRBV7-8
clone_size: -
d_call: -
j_call: TRBJ2-3
cdr3_aa: CASRLGSDTQYF
cdr3_nt: TGTGCCAGCAGATTAGGGTCGGATACGCAGTATTTT

v_call: TRBV4-2
clone_size: -
d_call: TRBD1
j_call: TRBJ2-2
cdr3_aa: CASSQDIGQGNTGELFF
cdr3_nt: TGTGCCAGCAGCCAAGATATCGGACAGGGGAACACCGGGGAGCTGTTTTTT

v_call: TRBV4-3
clone_size: once
d_call: -
j_call: TRBJ2-3
cdr3_aa: CASSPRGPTDTQYF
cdr3_nt: TGCGCCAGCAGCCCCAGGGGCCCCACAGATACGCAGTATTTT

v_call: TRBV5-1
clone_size: once
d_call: -
j_call: TRBJ2-4
cdr3_aa: CASSSGQLLAKNIQYF
cdr3_nt: TGCGCCAGCAGCTCCGGACAGCTTCTAGCCAAAAACATTCAGTACTTC